The T cell receptor beta chain under discussion was sequenced for a study of T-cell memory formation after mild COVID-19. TCRdb used MiXCR to reprocess the 5' RACE reads, holding one entry per CDR3 protein. This sample has about 130,000 distinct CDR3 sequences, with around 15% found just once. CDR3 length equals 13 residues. Looked up from germline, CDR1 is SGHTA and CDR2 is FQGNSA. Trimming left V 5 bases short and J 3 bases short, with 11 bases between. The sequenced sample consisted of PBMCs or a T cell subset sorted from them (not recorded which). The TCR comes from a man aged 18 to 29 who had mild COVID-19 (a few samples of this study predate the infection). Cell type and time point are not known. V and J are TRBV7-2 and TRBJ2-7; D remains unclear. The CDR3 DNA reads TGTGCCAGCAGCCGCACTGGGCTCTACGAGCAGTACTTC. Amino acids: CASSRTGLYEQYF.